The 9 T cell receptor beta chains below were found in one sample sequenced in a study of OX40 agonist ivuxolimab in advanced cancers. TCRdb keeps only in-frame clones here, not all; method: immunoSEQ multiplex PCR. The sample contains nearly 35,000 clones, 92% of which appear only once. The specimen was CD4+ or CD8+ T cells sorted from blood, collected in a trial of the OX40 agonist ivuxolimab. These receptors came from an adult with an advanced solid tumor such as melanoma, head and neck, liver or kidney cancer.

CDR3 in amino acids: CASSQGTGTLAFF. The DNA of the CDR3 is TGTGCCAGCAGCCAGGGGACAGGGACTTTAGCTTTCTTT. This chain joins TRBV13 and TRBJ1-1, with TRBD1 matching 9 bases. V was pared by 5 bases and J by 10 bases, with 8 bases of the junction left unmatched. Per germline, CDR1 PRHDT and CDR2 FYEKMQ (reference sequence). This CDR3 comprises 13 residues.

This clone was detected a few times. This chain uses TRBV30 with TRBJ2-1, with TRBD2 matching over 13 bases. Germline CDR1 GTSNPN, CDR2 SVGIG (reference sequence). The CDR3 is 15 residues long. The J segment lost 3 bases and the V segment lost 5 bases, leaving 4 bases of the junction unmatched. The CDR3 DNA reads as TGTGCCTGGGGACTAGCGGGAGCAGACTACAATGAGCAGTTCTTC. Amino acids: CAWGLAGADYNEQFF.

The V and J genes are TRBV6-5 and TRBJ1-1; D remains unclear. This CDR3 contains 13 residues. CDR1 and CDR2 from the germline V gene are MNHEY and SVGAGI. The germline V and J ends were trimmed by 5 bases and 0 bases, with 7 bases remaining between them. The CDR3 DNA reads TGTGCCAGCAGTCATTACCTGAACACTGAAGCTTTCTTT. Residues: CASSHYLNTEAFF.

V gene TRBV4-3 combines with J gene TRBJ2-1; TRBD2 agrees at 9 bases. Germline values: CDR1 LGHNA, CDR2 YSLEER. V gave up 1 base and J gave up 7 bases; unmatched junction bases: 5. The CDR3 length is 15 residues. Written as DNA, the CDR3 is TGCGCCAGCAGCCAAGCTGCCCTAGCGGGGAATGAGCAGTTCTTC. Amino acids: CASSQAALAGNEQFF.

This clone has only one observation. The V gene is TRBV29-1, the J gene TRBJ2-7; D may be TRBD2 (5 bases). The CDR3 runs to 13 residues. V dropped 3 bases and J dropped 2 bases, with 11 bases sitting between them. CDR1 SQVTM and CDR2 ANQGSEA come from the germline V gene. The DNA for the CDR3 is TGCAGCGTTGACGGCGAGGGAGCCTACGAGCAGTACTTC. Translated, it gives CSVDGEGAYEQYF.

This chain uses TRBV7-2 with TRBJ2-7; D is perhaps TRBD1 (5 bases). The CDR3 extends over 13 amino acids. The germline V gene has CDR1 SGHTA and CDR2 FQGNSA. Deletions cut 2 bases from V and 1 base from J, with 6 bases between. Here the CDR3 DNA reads TGTGCCAGCAGCTTACCAGGGTCCTACGAGCAGTACTTC. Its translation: CASSLPGSYEQYF.

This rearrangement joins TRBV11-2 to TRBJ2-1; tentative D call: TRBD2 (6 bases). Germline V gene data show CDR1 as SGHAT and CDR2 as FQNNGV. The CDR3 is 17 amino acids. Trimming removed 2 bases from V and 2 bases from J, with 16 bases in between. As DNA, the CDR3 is TGTGCCAGCAGCTTACTTCGTGTAGCGGTGGCCTACAATGAGCAGTTCTTC. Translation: CASSLLRVAVAYNEQFF. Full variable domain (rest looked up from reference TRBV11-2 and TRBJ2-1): EAGVAQSPRYKIIEKRQSVAFWCNPISGHATLYWYQQILGQGPKLLIQFQNNGVVDDSQLPKDRFSAERLKGVDSTLKIQPAKLEDSAVYLCASSLLRVAVAYNEQFFGPGTRLTVL.

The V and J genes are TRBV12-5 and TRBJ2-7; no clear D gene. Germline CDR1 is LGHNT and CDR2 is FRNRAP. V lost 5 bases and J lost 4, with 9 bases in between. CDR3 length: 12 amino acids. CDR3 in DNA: TGTGCTAGTGGTCAAAATCTATACGAGCAGTACTTC. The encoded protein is CASGQNLYEQYF.

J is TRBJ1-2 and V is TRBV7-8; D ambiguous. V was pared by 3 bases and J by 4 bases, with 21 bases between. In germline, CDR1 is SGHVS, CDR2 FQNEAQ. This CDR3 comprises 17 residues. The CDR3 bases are TGTGCCAGCAGCTTGGAAGGACCCGCCGACCCCTCCTATGGCTACACCTTC. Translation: CASSLEGPADPSYGYTF.